These T cell receptor beta chains were read from a single sample in a study of Graves' ophthalmopathy and Graves' hyperthyroidism. TCRdb passed the multiplex PCR reads through MiXCR, listing each CDR3 protein once. This table holds 300,000 to 400,000 distinct CDR3 sequences, about 18% found once. Material for sequencing was peripheral blood. Every receptor here comes from an adult woman with stable Graves' hyperthyroidism. The CDR3 runs from the conserved cysteine through the conserved F or W. A D gene is named only where the DNA matches it firmly. Clone sizes are given selectively: once, few, many, or a class where the clone is expanded.

abundance	v_gene	j_gene	d_gene	CDR3aa	CDR3nt
many	TRBV15	TRBJ1-2	-	CATSRARESGNGYTF	TGTGCCACCAGCAGAGCCAGGGAAAGCGGGAATGGCTACACCTTC
many	TRBV20-1	TRBJ1-1	TRBD1	CSARDQTTGGSEAFF	TGCAGTGCTAGAGACCAGACAACAGGGGGGTCTGAAGCTTTCTTT
many	TRBV7-2	TRBJ2-4	-	CASSLLLGTHIQYF	TGTGCCAGCAGCCTCCTCCTAGGAACCCACATTCAGTACTTC
-	TRBV6-1	TRBJ2-7	-	CASSEAGPPGEQYF	TGTGCCAGCAGTGAAGCGGGGCCACCGGGCGAGCAGTACTTC
many	TRBV28	TRBJ2-7	TRBD2	CATTAAGGYNEQYF	TGTGCCACCACGGCGGCGGGAGGGTATAACGAGCAGTACTTC
many	TRBV7-9	TRBJ2-7	-	CASSLGQGSPGF	TGTGCCAGCAGCTTAGGACAAGGGAGCCCTGGATTC
-	TRBV12-3/TRBV12-4	TRBJ1-2	-	CASSLGPWGYTF	TGTGCCAGCAGTTTAGGGCCGTGGGGCTACACCTTC
many	TRBV29-1	TRBJ2-7	TRBD1	CSVADRGYEQYF	TGCAGCGTTGCGGACAGGGGGTACGAGCAGTACTTC
many	TRBV10-3	TRBJ2-5	-	CAISDAQETQYF	TGTGCCATCAGTGACGCTCAAGAGACCCAGTACTTC
many	TRBV20-1	TRBJ2-7	-	CSARETRASNREGLYEQYF	TGCAGTGCTAGAGAAACACGGGCATCAAACAGAGAAGGTCTCTACGAGCAGTACTTC
many	TRBV20-1	TRBJ1-3	-	CSARDEGTGNTIYF	TGCAGTGCTAGAGATGAGGGGACCGGAAACACCATATATTTT
many	TRBV2	TRBJ2-7	TRBD1	CASRGEAGGGQYF	TGTGCCAGCAGGGGAGAGGCAGGGGGCGGGCAGTACTTC
few	TRBV20-1	TRBJ2-2	-	CSARVFTGELFF	TGCAGTGCTAGGGTTTTCACCGGGGAGCTGTTTTTT
-	TRBV28	TRBJ1-1	TRBD1	CASSPAGTGTGAYTEAFF	TGTGCCAGCAGTCCCGCGGGAACCGGGACAGGGGCGTACACTGAAGCTTTCTTT
many	TRBV7-2	TRBJ1-1	-	CASSPIPWGSTEAFF	TGTGCCAGCAGCCCAATTCCCTGGGGAAGCACTGAAGCTTTCTTT
-	TRBV3-1	TRBJ2-7	TRBD2	CASSQLAGSYEQYF	TGTGCCAGCAGCCAATTAGCGGGATCCTACGAGCAGTACTTC
many	TRBV6-2/TRBV6-3	TRBJ2-4	-	CASRVEAKGVGNIQYF	TGTGCCAGCAGGGTAGAGGCCAAGGGTGTCGGGAACATTCAGTACTTC
-	TRBV7-2	TRBJ1-5	-	CASSLRTGINQPQHF	TGTGCCAGCAGCTTGCGGACGGGAATCAATCAGCCCCAGCATTTT
-	TRBV4-2	TRBJ2-4	-	CASSQDTVGQGTKNIKYF	-
many	TRBV27	TRBJ1-5	TRBD1	CASSWTGEQPQHF	TGTGCCAGCAGTTGGACAGGGGAACAGCCCCAGCATTTT